The clone carrying this T cell receptor (beta chain) was found a few times. Antigen specificity is unknown. A universal primer site was added by template switching, and unique molecular identifiers were carried by the cDNA. TCRdb reanalysed the 5' RACE reads using MiXCR and keeps one entry per CDR3 protein. There are nearly 650,000 distinct CDR3 sequences in the sample; 7% to 7.5% occur only once, and roughly 1.6% lies in the top ten. The data stem from a study of identical twins. V was clipped by 1 base and J by 1 base, with 12 bases between them. The CDR3 is 16 amino acids. Germline CDR1 reads SGHAT; CDR2 reads FQNNGV. Study-level points and caveats: Weaker excess twin sharing was observed in beta out-of-frame sequences.

These data were also reused for a study on yellow fever vaccine responses in identical twins. That report adds: Reportedly, twins' vaccine T cell responses looked partly convergent and partly personalized.

This receptor was taken from a woman aged 18-35 years in good health. Sequencing was carried out using PBMCs. The rearrangement uses TRBV11-2 and TRBJ2-3; no clear D gene. The CDR3 DNA reads as TGTGCCAGCAGCTTAGGGTTAGGGTTGGGCACAGATACGCAGTATTTT. Its protein product is CASSLGLGLGTDTQYF.